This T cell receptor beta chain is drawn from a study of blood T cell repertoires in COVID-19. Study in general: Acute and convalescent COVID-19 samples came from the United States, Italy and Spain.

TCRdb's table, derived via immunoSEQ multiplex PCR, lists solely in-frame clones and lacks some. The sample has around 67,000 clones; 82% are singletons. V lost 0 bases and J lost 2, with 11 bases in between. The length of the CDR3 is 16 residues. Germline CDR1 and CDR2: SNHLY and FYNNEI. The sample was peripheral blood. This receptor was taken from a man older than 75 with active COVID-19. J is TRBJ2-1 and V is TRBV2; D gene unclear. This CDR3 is CASSEATESTYNEQFF. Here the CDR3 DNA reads TGTGCCAGCAGTGAAGCTACAGAGTCTACCTACAATGAGCAGTTCTTC.